These 24 T cell receptor beta chains share one sample of origin, sequenced in a study of CD8 T cells in ankylosing spondylitis. TCRdb re-called the 5' RACE reads through MiXCR, storing one row per CDR3 protein. The table lists more than 60,000 distinct CDR3 sequences, about 5% of them singletons, with around 2% in the top ten. Sequenced input: blood, either unsorted or a sorted T cell fraction (not recorded which). The receptors originated from a male donor with ankylosing spondylitis or in good health (not recorded which).

Notes on this clonotype: A clone one base away is much larger, so this may be a read error. The gene calls are TRBV20-1 and TRBJ2-5; tentatively, D is TRBD2 (6 bases). The length of the CDR3 is 12 residues. Germline CDR1 is DFQATT and CDR2 is SNEGSKA (reference sequence). The V end lost 6 bases, the J end lost 9 bases, and 17 bases lay between the germline ends. CDR3 in amino acids: CSATGLWEAQYF. CDR3 DNA: TGCAGTGCCACGGGACTTTGGGAGGCCCAGTACTTC.

This clonotype was counted at least ten times. This chain connects TRBV7-7 to TRBJ2-2, with unresolved D. V was cut by 0 bases and J by 7 bases, with 9 bases left in between. CDR3 length: 14 residues. Germline V gene sequence: CDR1 SSHAT, CDR2 FNYEAQ (reference sequence). The CDR3 bases are TGTGCCAGCAGCTTAGCCCCCTTTGGCGGGGAGCTGTTTTTT. Amino acids: CASSLAPFGGELFF.

This clonotype was counted at least ten times. V usage is TRBV7-2 and J usage is TRBJ2-5; D possibly corresponds to TRBD1 (6 bases). The CDR3 has 20 amino acids. The germline CDR1 and CDR2 sequences are SGHTA and FQGNSA. V lost 5 bases and J lost 4, with 32 bases in between. The CDR3 protein is CASSRSLYLKQGRGGETQYF. In DNA form, the CDR3 reads TGTGCCAGCAGCCGATCGCTATATTTAAAACAGGGACGTGGAGGAGAGACCCAGTACTTC.

This clonotype was seen repeatedly, ten times or more. The rearrangement links TRBV14 to TRBJ2-1; D not certain. This CDR3 has 11 residues. The V end lost 10 bases, the J end lost 2 bases, and 6 bases lay between the germline ends. The germline gives CDR1 SGHDN, CDR2 FVKESK. As DNA, the CDR3 is TGTGCCATCGGGCCCTACAATGAGCAGTTCTTC. Protein product: CAIGPYNEQFF.

This clonotype was counted many times. This rearrangement joins TRBV7-6 to TRBJ2-6, with D tentatively TRBD2 (5 bases). Between the trimmed V and J ends, which lost 4 bases and 0 bases, there was a span of 10 bases. This CDR3 is 16 amino acids long. CDR1 is SGHVS and CDR2 is FNYEAQ in the germline V gene. The CDR3 here is CASSSRASSGANVLTF. The CDR3 bases are TGTGCCAGCAGCTCGCGGGCCTCCTCTGGGGCCAACGTCCTGACTTTC.

This clonotype was detected ten times or more. V is TRBV2 and J is TRBJ2-7, with D unresolved. This CDR3 region has 14 residues. Deletions cut 2 bases from V and 2 bases from J, with 10 bases between. Germline CDR1 and CDR2: SNHLY and FYNNEI. In DNA form, the CDR3 reads TGTGCCAGCAGTGAAAACTACTTGGCCTACGAGCAGTACTTC. As protein: CASSENYLAYEQYF. The whole variable domain, filled in from reference TRBV2 and TRBJ2-7, reads EPEVTQTPSHQVTQMGQEVILRCVPISNHLYFYWYRQILGQKVEFLVSFYNNEISEKSEIFDDQFSVERPDGSNFTLKIRSTKLEDSAMYFCASSENYLAYEQYFGPGTRLTVT.

This clonotype was seen many times. CDR3 DNA sequence: TGTGCCAGCAGTGAGAAAGGGGGCCTCGGGGAGCTGTTTTTT. As protein: CASSEKGGLGELFF. The chain is built from TRBV6-1 and TRBJ2-2; TRBD1 matches 7 bases. The V gene end was trimmed by 3 bases and the J gene end by 7 bases; junction bases not matched to a gene: 5. Germline V gene data show CDR1 as MNHNS and CDR2 as SASEGT. CDR3 size: 14 residues.

This clonotype was observed at least ten times. This chain connects TRBV7-6 to TRBJ2-7; D gene unclear. The CDR3 totals 14 residues. The germline V gene has CDR1 SGHVS and CDR2 FNYEAQ. V dropped 0 bases and J dropped 6 bases, with 12 bases sitting between them. CDR3: CASSLALESGEQYF. The CDR3 nucleotides are TGTGCCAGCAGCTTAGCGCTGGAATCCGGCGAGCAGTACTTC. The complete variable domain, with remaining parts taken from reference TRBV7-6 and TRBJ2-7, reads GAGVSQSPRYKVTKRGQDVALRCDPISGHVSLYWYRQALGQGPEFLTYFNYEAQQDKSGLPNDRFSAERPEGSISTLTIQRTEQRDSAMYRCASSLALESGEQYFGPGTRLTVT.

This clonotype appeared many times. V gene TRBV7-8 combines with J gene TRBJ1-1; TRBD1 might be the D (5 bases). This CDR3 has 16 amino acids. Germline V gene lookup returns CDR1 SGHVS and CDR2 FQNEAQ. V was pared by 1 base and J by 3 bases, with 15 bases between. The CDR3 protein is CASSLEIGGVDTEAFF. The CDR3 nucleotides read TGTGCCAGCAGCTTAGAAATAGGAGGGGTGGACACTGAAGCTTTCTTT.

This clonotype was counted many times. V usage is TRBV4-1 and J usage is TRBJ2-7; D perhaps matches TRBD1 (5 bases). This CDR3 has 17 residues. V was pared by 0 bases and J by 3 bases, with 18 bases between. CDR1 is MGHRA, CDR2 YSYEKL, per germline. The CDR3 DNA sequence: TGCGCCAGCAGCCAAGATGTTAGACAGTTAGTAGACTACGAGCAGTACTTC. Its translation is CASSQDVRQLVDYEQYF.

The chain employs TRBV27 and TRBJ2-6; possible D gene TRBD1, 5 bases. The CDR3 extends over 17 amino acids. The ends were cut back, 1 base at V and 4 bases at J, with 14 bases in the middle. Germline-derived CDR1 and CDR2 are MNHEY and SMNVEV (reference sequence). CDR3 loop: CASSLYGRVPGANVLTF. CDR3 DNA: TGTGCCAGCAGTTTATATGGCAGGGTGCCCGGGGCCAACGTCCTGACTTTC.

Many counts were recorded for this clonotype. The chain has TRBV20-1 and TRBJ2-5; 9 nucleotides match TRBD2. CDR3 length: 15 residues. Per germline, CDR1 DFQATT and CDR2 SNEGSKA (reference sequence). V gave up 3 bases and J gave up 2 bases; unmatched junction bases: 7. CDR3 DNA sequence: TGCAGTGCTAGGGAGCGGGGGGATCTACAAGAGACCCAGTACTTC. Its translation: CSARERGDLQETQYF.

This clonotype was seen many times. This chain connects TRBV18 to TRBJ2-7; D is perhaps TRBD2 (7 bases). This CDR3 is built from 14 residues. Looked up from germline, CDR1 is KGHSH and CDR2 is LQKENI. V was clipped by 1 base and J by 6 bases, with 13 bases between them. This CDR3 is CASSPQGGPSEQYF. The CDR3 DNA reads TGTGCCAGCTCACCACAGGGGGGGCCTAGCGAGCAGTACTTC.

This clonotype was observed many times. The chain carries TRBV24-1 and TRBJ2-7; 7 bases line up with TRBD1. Germline CDR1 and CDR2: KGHDR and SFDVKD. The CDR3 extends over 18 amino acids. Trimming at V came to 2 bases and at J to 7 bases, leaving 19 bases not matched to a gene. The chain's CDR3 is CATSDSNRYRQGSGEQYF. The CDR3 DNA reads as TGTGCCACCAGTGATTCCAACCGATATAGACAGGGATCGGGGGAGCAGTACTTC.

This clonotype was detected many times. The chain recombines TRBV20-1 with TRBJ2-7, with a tentative D call TRBD1 (5 bases). The CDR3 extends over 13 amino acids. Germline CDR1 and CDR2: DFQATT and SNEGSKA (reference sequence). V was pared by 6 bases and J by 0 bases, with 12 bases between. The CDR3 reads CSASSTASYEQYF. DNA of the CDR3: TGCAGTGCAAGCTCGACAGCCTCCTACGAGCAGTACTTC.

This clonotype was seen at least ten times. The chain is built from TRBV10-3 and TRBJ2-1; D gene uncertain. Germline V gene lookup returns CDR1 ENHRY and CDR2 SYGVKD. Trimming shortened V by 2 bases and J by 6 bases, and 14 bases separated the two germline ends. CDR3 length: 15 amino acids. In nucleotides, the CDR3 is TGTGCCATCAGTGAGCCGGCCAGCGTTCGCAATGAGCAGTTCTTC. Translating it yields CAISEPASVRNEQFF.

This clonotype has ten or more counts. The chain combines TRBV12-3 or TRBV12-4 with TRBJ2-2; no definite D call. The CDR3 has 14 residues. The V and J ends lost 7 bases and 1 base respectively, with 10 bases between them. The CDR3, as DNA: TGTGCCAGCACCTTGGGTCAGAACACCGGGGAGCTGTTTTTT. Amino acid sequence: CASTLGQNTGELFF.

Ten or more counts support this clonotype. The chain carries TRBV27 and TRBJ2-3; 7 bases match TRBD2. V lost 4 bases to trimming and J lost 4 bases; unmatched junction nucleotides: 14. Germline V CDR1 and CDR2: MNHEY, SMNVEV (reference sequence). The CDR3 runs 17 residues. The CDR3 reads CASSSRGSRGVSDTQYF. CDR3 DNA: TGTGCCAGCAGTTCCCGCGGTAGCCGGGGGGTCTCAGATACGCAGTATTTT.

This clonotype was recorded many times. The J gene is TRBJ2-5, the V gene TRBV10-3; D not resolved. The CDR3 spans 13 residues. Germline V CDR1 and CDR2: ENHRY, SYGVKD. V lost 10 bases, J lost 5 bases, and 17 bases lay in between. CDR3 amino acids: CASRSDGRETQYF. CDR3 DNA: TGTGCCAGTAGGTCGGATGGTCGGGAGACCCAGTACTTC.

The chain uses TRBV5-1 and TRBJ1-1; tentative D call: TRBD1 (5 bases). With 0 bases removed from V and 0 bases from J, the gap between germline ends came to 15 bases. Germline loops: CDR1 SGHRS, CDR2 YFSETQ. The CDR3 loop spans 17 amino acids. DNA for the CDR3: TGCGCCAGCAGCTTGGACGGGGCAGGCAGAATGAACACTGAAGCTTTCTTT. It encodes CASSLDGAGRMNTEAFF.

This clonotype was detected ten times or more. The V gene is TRBV10-3, the J gene TRBJ2-3, with D possibly being TRBD2 (6 bases). The CDR3 covers 15 residues. CDR1 ENHRY and CDR2 SYGVKD come from the germline V gene. Trimming left V 7 bases short and J 1 base short, with 15 bases between. The CDR3 DNA sequence: TGTGCCATCAACCCCCGGGAGTGGGGCACAGATACGCAGTATTTT. Its protein product is CAINPREWGTDTQYF.

This clonotype was seen a handful of times. This chain joins TRBV5-1 and TRBJ2-2; D possibly uses TRBD1 or TRBD2 (7 bases each). With 9 bases removed from V and 4 bases from J, the gap between germline ends came to 19 bases. Germline V gene sequence: CDR1 SGHRS, CDR2 YFSETQ. This CDR3 spans 15 amino acids. CDR3 residues: CATSSGGASTGELFF. The CDR3 DNA follows: TGCGCCACCTCCTCAGGGGGGGCAAGCACCGGGGAGCTGTTTTTT.

This clonotype was recorded many times. The chain joins TRBV5-1 to TRBJ1-2; D perhaps matches TRBD1 (6 bases). V dropped 3 bases and J dropped 0 bases, with 15 bases sitting between them. The CDR3 loop spans 16 amino acids. Germline CDR1 SGHRS, CDR2 YFSETQ. The DNA for the CDR3 is TGCGCCAGCAGCTCTAAAGGGGACATCTCTAACTATGGCTACACCTTC. Protein product: CASSSKGDISNYGYTF.

This clonotype was detected many times. This chain's CDR3 is CASSSVSRGGQVNEQYF. The CDR3, as DNA: TGTGCCAGCAGTTCCGTCTCGCGGGGGGGCCAAGTCAACGAGCAGTACTTC. The V gene is TRBV28, the J gene TRBJ2-7; 9 nucleotides align to TRBD2. Trimming took 4 bases from V and 5 from J; bases not matched to a gene: 15. Germline assignment: CDR1 MDHEN and CDR2 SYDVKM. This CDR3 spans 17 amino acids.